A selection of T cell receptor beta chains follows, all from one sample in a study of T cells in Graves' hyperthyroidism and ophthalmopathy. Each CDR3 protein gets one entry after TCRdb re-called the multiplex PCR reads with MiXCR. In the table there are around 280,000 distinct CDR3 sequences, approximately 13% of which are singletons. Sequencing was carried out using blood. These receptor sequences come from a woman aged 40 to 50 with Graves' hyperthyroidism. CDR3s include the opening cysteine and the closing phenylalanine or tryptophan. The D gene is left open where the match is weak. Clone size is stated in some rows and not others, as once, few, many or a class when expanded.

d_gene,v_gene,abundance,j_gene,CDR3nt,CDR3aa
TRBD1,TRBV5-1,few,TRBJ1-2,TGCGCCAGCAGCTTGGGGGACAGGGATGTAAATGGCTACACCTTC,CASSLGDRDVNGYTF
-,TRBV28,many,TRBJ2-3,TGTGCCAGCAGTTTACAGCCTACCCGAGATACGCAGTATTTT,CASSLQPTRDTQYF
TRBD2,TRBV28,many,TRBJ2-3,TGTGCCAGCACCGTTATCAAGACCCGAGGGCCCCAGCAACTAGCGGGTGGAGATACGCAGTATTTT,CASTVIKTRGPQQLAGGDTQYF
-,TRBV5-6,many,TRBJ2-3,TGTGCCAGCAGCTTGGCCGGCGGAAGCCCAATGGCAGATACGCAGTATTTT,CASSLAGGSPMADTQYF
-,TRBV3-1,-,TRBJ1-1,TGTGCCAGCAGCTCATACGACAAGAACACTGAAGCTTTCTTT,CASSSYDKNTEAFF
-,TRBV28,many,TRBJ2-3,TGTGCCAGCAGTTTGCCAGTAGGTGGCACAGATACGCAGTATTTT,CASSLPVGGTDTQYF
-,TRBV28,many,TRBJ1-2,TGTGCCAGCAGTTTATGGTTCCCCTCAGCCAACTATGGCTACACCTTC,CASSLWFPSANYGYTF
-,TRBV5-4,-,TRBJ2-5,TGTGCCAGCAGCATTAGGGAGACCCAGTACTTC,CASSIRETQYF
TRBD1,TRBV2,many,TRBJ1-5,TGTGCCAGCAGCGGTGGACAGGGTAGTAATCAGCCCCAGCATTTT,CASSGGQGSNQPQHF
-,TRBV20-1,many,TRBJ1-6,TGCAGTGCTAGAGACCGGGACGGATCGAATTCACCCCTCCACTTT,CSARDRDGSNSPLHF
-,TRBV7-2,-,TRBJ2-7,TGTGCCAGCAGCCTATCCGGCTGGATCTCCTACGAGCAGTACTTC,CASSLSGWISYEQYF
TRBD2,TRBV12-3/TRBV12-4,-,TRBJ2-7,TGTGCCAGCACCCGGGGACTAGCGGGATTTTACGAGCAGTACTTC,CASTRGLAGFYEQYF
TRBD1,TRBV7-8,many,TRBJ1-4,TGTGCCAGCAGCTTATCACCGACAGGGCGGGAGGAAAAACTGTTTTTT,CASSLSPTGREEKLFF
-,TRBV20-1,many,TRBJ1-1,TGCAGTGCTTTCGGACACCCTAACACTGAAGCTTTCTTT,CSAFGHPNTEAFF
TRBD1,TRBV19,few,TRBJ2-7,TGTGCCAGTAGTATCCTCTCCGGGACAGGGACCTACGAGCAGTACTTC,CASSILSGTGTYEQYF
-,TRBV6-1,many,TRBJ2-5,TGTGCCAGCAGTAGCGCCGGGACATTCCAAGAGACCCAGTACTTC,CASSSAGTFQETQYF
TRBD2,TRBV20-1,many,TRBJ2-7,TGCAGTGCTAGAGACCTGCTAGCGGTCTCACCCTACGAGCAGTACTTC,CSARDLLAVSPYEQYF
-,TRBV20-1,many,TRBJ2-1,TGCAGTGCTAGAGATGGGGGACGCAACAATGAGCAGTTCTTC,CSARDGGRNNEQFF
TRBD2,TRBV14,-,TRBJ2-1,TGTGCCAGCAGCCAGGAGCGGACTAGCGGGAGTTATGAGCAGTTCTTC,CASSQERTSGSYEQFF
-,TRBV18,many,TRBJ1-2,TGTGCCAGCTCACCGGAAACCGGGGCCTATGGCTACACCTTC,CASSPETGAYGYTF
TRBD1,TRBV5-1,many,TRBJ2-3,TGCGCCAGCAGCTTGCGTGGCAGGGGGCAAGAGGGCACAGATACGCAGTATTTT,CASSLRGRGQEGTDTQYF
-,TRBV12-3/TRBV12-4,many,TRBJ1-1,TGTGCCAGCAGCCCCCCTAGCCAAAGGGGCACTGAAGCTTTCTTT,CASSPPSQRGTEAFF
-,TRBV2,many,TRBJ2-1,TGTGCCGGAGGGTTTTACAATGAGCAGTTCTTC,CAGGFYNEQFF
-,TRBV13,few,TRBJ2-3,TGTGCCAGCAGTCTCTCGCGGTCTAGCACAGATACGCAGTATTTT,CASSLSRSSTDTQYF
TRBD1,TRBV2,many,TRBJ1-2,TGTGCCAGCCTAGGACGGGGACAGAACTATGGCTACACCTTC,CASLGRGQNYGYTF
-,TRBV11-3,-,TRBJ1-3,TGTGCCAGCAGCATCGGACAGGGAAACACCATATATTTT,CASSIGQGNTIYF
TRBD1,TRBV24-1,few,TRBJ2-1,TGTGCCACCAGTGATTCAGGACAGGGGCGGTACAATGAGCAGTTCTTC,CATSDSGQGRYNEQFF
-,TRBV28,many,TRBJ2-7,TGTGCCAGCAGTTTATTACGGAGTGATGAGCAGTACTTC,CASSLLRSDEQYF
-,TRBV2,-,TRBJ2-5,TGTGCCAGCAGTGACGGGCCCCAAGAGACCCAGTACTTC,CASSDGPQETQYF
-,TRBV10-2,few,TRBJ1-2,TGCGCCAGCAATCGGGGGTACTATGGCTACACCTTC,CASNRGYYGYTF
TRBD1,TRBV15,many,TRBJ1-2,TGTGCCACCAGCAGAGATAGGGCAGGACAGGGCGGCGGTGGCTACACCTTC,CATSRDRAGQGGGGYTF
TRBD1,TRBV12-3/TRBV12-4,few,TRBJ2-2,TGTGCCAGCAGGAGGGACAGGGGAACCGGGGAGCTGTTTTTT,CASRRDRGTGELFF
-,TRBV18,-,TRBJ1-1,TGTGCCAGCTCACAGACCTCAGGGCCGGACACTGAAGCTTTCTTT,CASSQTSGPDTEAFF
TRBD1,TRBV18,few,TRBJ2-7,TGTGCCAGCTCACCCGGGACAGGGAGATCCTACGAGCAGTACTTC,CASSPGTGRSYEQYF
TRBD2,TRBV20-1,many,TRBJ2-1,TGCAGTGCTAGAGATGGCGGGGGGAATTCCTACAATGAGCAGTTCTTC,CSARDGGGNSYNEQFF
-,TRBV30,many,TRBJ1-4,TGTGCCTCGAGAGGGAAACCCAATAATGAAAAACTGTTTTTT,CASRGKPNNEKLFF
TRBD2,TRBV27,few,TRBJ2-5,TGTGCCAGCAGTTTTGCGGGAGTCGGAGAGACCCAGTACTTC,CASSFAGVGETQYF
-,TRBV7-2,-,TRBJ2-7,TGTGCCAGCAGCTTAGTTGTGGGGGGCTACGAGCAGTACTTC,CASSLVVGGYEQYF
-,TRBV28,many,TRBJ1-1,TGTGCCAGCAGTTTGGTCCCGACAGCCGAAGCTTTCTTT,CASSLVPTAEAFF
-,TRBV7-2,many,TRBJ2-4,TGTGCCAGCAGCCTCCTGAGCGCCGATAACATTCAGTACTTC,CASSLLSADNIQYF
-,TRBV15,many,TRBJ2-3,TGTGCCACCAGCAGGAAAACAGATACGCAGTATTTT,CATSRKTDTQYF
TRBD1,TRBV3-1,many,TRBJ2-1,TGTGCCAGCAGCCCCCGGGACAGGGCTAACAATGAGCAGTTCTTC,CASSPRDRANNEQFF
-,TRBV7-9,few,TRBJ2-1,TGTGCCAGCAGCTCCCACTTTGGAAACTCCTACAATGAGCAGTTCTTC,CASSSHFGNSYNEQFF
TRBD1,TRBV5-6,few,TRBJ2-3,TGTGCCAGCCACCCGACAGGGACAAATACGCAGTATTTT,CASHPTGTNTQYF
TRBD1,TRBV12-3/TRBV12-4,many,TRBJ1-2,TGTGCCAGCAGCTATTTCCTGGGGACAGGGGGGGGCTATGGCTACACCTTC,CASSYFLGTGGGYGYTF
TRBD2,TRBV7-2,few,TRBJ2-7,TGTGCCAGCAGCTATAGCGCTAGCGGGAATGGCGAGCAGTACTTC,CASSYSASGNGEQYF
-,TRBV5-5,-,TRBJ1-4,TGTGCCAGCAGCTCTCAACCGGGACTTAATGAAAAACTGTTTTTT,CASSSQPGLNEKLFF
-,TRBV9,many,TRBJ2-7,TGTGCCAGCAGCGTAGTCCCTAACTCCTACGAGCAGTACTTC,CASSVVPNSYEQYF
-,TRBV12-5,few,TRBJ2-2,TGTGCTAGTGGTCCCTCTAGCGATTACACCGGGGAGCTGTTTTTT,CASGPSSDYTGELFF
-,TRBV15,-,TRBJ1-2,TGTGCCACCAGCACCGGCTATGGCTACACCTTC,CATSTGYGYTF
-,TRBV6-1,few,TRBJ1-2,TGTGCCAGCAGTGATATCATTTTGGGAGTTTATGGCTACACCTTC,CASSDIILGVYGYTF
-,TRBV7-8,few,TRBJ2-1,TGTGCCAGCAGCTTAGGTTTCGGGCCCCCGACCTACAATGAGCAGTTCTTC,CASSLGFGPPTYNEQFF
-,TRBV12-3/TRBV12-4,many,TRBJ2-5,TGTGCCAGCAGCCTACAGGGCCAGCAAGAGACCCAGTACTTC,CASSLQGQQETQYF
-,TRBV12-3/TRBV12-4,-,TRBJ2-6,TGTGCCAGCAGCCCCGGGACCAACTCTGGGGCCAACGTCCTGACTTTC,CASSPGTNSGANVLTF
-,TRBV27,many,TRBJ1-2,TGTGCCAGCAGTTTTCGCTTGGGCTATGGCTACACCTTC,CASSFRLGYGYTF
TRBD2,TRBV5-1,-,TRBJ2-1,TGCGCCAGCAGCTCCTCTAGCGGGAGGGCGGGTGAGCAGTTCTTC,CASSSSSGRAGEQFF
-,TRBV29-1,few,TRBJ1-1,TGCAGCGTTATGACAGACATGAACACTGAAGCTTTCTTT,CSVMTDMNTEAFF
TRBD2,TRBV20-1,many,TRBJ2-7,TGCAGTGCTAGAGATTCGGGACTAGCCGACGAGCAGTACTTC,CSARDSGLADEQYF
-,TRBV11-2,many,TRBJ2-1,TGTGCCAGCAGCCCCTCCCGCGACAGGCCGTCCTACAATGAGCAGTTCTTC,CASSPSRDRPSYNEQFF